This note documents a single T cell receptor (beta chain) sequence. Antigen: not known. This sample was taken from a study of T cells in Graves' hyperthyroidism and ophthalmopathy. At the level of the study: Staff took peripheral blood when the initial diagnosis was made, before any treatment began. Study results and caveats: Most thyroid clonotypes expanded above 0.001 appeared in blood too. Model output signaled ophthalmopathy a median around 6.9 months ahead of onset.

RNA transcripts served as the template for amplifying TCR beta CDR3 regions. With the HTBI primer set, the TCR CDR3 went through a first round of RT-PCR. From the multiplex PCR reads, TCRdb called clonotypes with MiXCR, one entry per CDR3 protein. The table has around 600,000 distinct CDR3 sequences, 14% seen once. Clinical symptoms, serum thyroxine and TRAb, thyroid ultrasound and orbital computed tomography were used for the diagnoses. V was trimmed by 8 bases and J by 3 bases, leaving 22 bases between them. CDR1 and CDR2 (germline): MGHRA, YSYEKL. The CDR3 extends over 17 amino acids. The chain employs TRBV4-1 and TRBJ2-2; either TRBD1 or TRBD2 may fit D (5 bases each). This clonotype originated in a woman between 18 and 29 years old with Graves' ophthalmopathy. Sequencing was performed on blood. The CDR3 loop reads CASYSLPRGADTGELFF. DNA for the CDR3: TGCGCCAGCTACTCCCTCCCAAGAGGGGCAGACACCGGGGAGCTGTTTTTT.